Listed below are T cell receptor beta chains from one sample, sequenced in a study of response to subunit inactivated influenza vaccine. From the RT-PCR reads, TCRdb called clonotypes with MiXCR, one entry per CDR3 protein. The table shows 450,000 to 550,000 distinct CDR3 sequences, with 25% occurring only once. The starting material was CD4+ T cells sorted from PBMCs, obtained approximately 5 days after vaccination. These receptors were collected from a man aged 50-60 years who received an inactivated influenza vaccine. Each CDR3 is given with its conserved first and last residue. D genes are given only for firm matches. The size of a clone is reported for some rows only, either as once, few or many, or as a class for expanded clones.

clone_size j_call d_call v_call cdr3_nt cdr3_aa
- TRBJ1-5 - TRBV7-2 TGTGCCAGCAGCTTAGGCTGGGAGAGAAATCAGCCCCAGCATTTT CASSLGWERNQPQHF
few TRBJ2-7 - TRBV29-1 TGCAGCGTTCGTGTTAGGTACGAGCAGTACTTC CSVRVRYEQYF
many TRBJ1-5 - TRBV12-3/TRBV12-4 TGTGCCAGCAGGGACAGTTATGGCAATCAGCCCCAGCATTTT CASRDSYGNQPQHF
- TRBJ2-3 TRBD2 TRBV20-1 TGCAGTGCTAGGCGGGGGTACACAGATACGCAGTATTTT CSARRGYTDTQYF
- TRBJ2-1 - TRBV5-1 TGCGCCAGCAGCTTTATCTCCGTAAATGAGCAGTTCTTC CASSFISVNEQFF
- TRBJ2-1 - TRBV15 TGTGCCACCAGCAGAGAGACGCTAGCGACTCACAATGAGCAGTTCTTC CATSRETLATHNEQFF
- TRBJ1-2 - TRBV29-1 TGCAGCGTTGTGGGTAGGGCCGAAGCTAACTATGGCTACACCTTC CSVVGRAEANYGYTF
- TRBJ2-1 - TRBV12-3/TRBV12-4 TGTGCCAGCAGTTTAGTACATCCGGGCGATGAGCAGTTCTTC CASSLVHPGDEQFF
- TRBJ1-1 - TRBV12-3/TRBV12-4 TGTGCCAGCAGTCCAACCCGTAAACCTGAAGCTTTCTTT CASSPTRKPEAFF
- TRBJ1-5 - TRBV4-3 TGCGCCAGCAGCCAAGGGACACTGGATAGCAATCAGCCCCAGCATTTT CASSQGTLDSNQPQHF
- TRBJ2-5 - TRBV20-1 TGCAGTGCTAGAGATTCTTGGCTAGCTAAAGAGACCCAGTACTTC CSARDSWLAKETQYF
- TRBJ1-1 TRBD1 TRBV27 TGTGCCAGCAGAGCCTTCACAGGGGCGGAGGGAGCTTTCTTT CASRAFTGAEGAFF
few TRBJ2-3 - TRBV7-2 TGTGCCAGCAGCTTAGCGCACACGGTGAGCACAGATACGCAGTATTTT CASSLAHTVSTDTQYF
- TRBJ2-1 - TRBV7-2 TGTGCCAGCAGCTTTAATCCAGCAAATGAGCAGTTCTTC CASSFNPANEQFF